This TCR beta chain is drawn from a study of human T cells and chemical hapten exposure. Each cDNA molecule in the library carried unique molecular identifiers. TCRdb called the RACE reads again in MiXCR, with one record for every CDR3 protein. Of about 170,000 distinct CDR3 sequences detected, about 30% appear once; the ten largest clones hold under 2.5%. Study conclusions and caveats: Alopecia affecting every donor means their immune response may not match healthy people's. Expanded TCRs clustered into significantly more large CDR3 similarity groups than controls, the analysis revealed.

CDR1 is SEHNR, CDR2 FQNEAQ, per germline (reference sequence). This CDR3 contains 13 residues. The ends were cut back, 4 bases at V and 3 bases at J, with 9 bases in the middle. Sample time point: patch test 3, about 24 weeks after DPC sensitization. Treatment of the sample: therapeutic diphenylcyclopropenone sensitization with weekly scalp DPC. A word on this clonotype: Its specificity is unknown.

The sequencing used whole blood, collected in connection with sensitization to the hapten diphenylcyclopropenone (DPC). This chain connects TRBV7-9 to TRBJ2-5; unclear D gene. The source is a woman between 18 and 30 years old with alopecia areata. Some clones in this sample may be carry-over from other donors' samples. CDR3 protein: CASSSRLKETQYF. The DNA for the CDR3 is TGTGCCAGCAGCTCGAGGCTAAAAGAGACCCAGTACTTC.